The present T cell receptor (beta chain) was sequenced within a study of cytomegalovirus exposure and HLA in healthy donors. Findings and limits, study-wide: Being indistinguishable, some V segments were excluded, TRBV6-2 and TRBV6-3 among them.

Remarks on this clone: Its antigen is undetermined.

The PCR ran on 60 Vbeta and 13 Jbeta primers. Some clones are missing from TCRdb's copy, which holds only in-frame ones; the method was immunoSEQ multiplex PCR. The sample gives 80,000 to 100,000 clones, roughly 70% of which show up once; roughly 2.5% is in the top ten. Germline V lookup: CDR1 SNHLY, CDR2 FYNNEI. V shed 5 bases and J shed 8 bases, with 15 bases lying between them. There are 14 residues in the CDR3. Sequences were obtained from PBMCs. This receptor was taken from a man in his fifties or sixties in good health and CMV-seronegative. This chain uses TRBV2 with TRBJ1-4; TRBD1 might be the D (6 bases). CDR3 DNA sequence: TGTGCCAGCAGTTATCCCGGGACATACGAAAAACTGTTTTTT. Amino acids: CASSYPGTYEKLFF.